This TCR beta chain was recorded in a study of OX40 agonist ivuxolimab in advanced cancers. About the study as a whole: Ivuxolimab was a fully human IgG2 agonistic monoclonal antibody targeting the costimulatory receptor OX40 (CD134). Partial responses occurred in three dose-escalation patients, of whom one had hepatocellular carcinoma and two had cutaneous melanoma. In the dose-escalation cohort, about four fifths of patients were male, and the mean age was roughly 60 years with a range of roughly 20 to 79. Intravenous ivuxolimab was administered to patients every 2 weeks at six dose levels: 0.01, 0.1, 0.3, 1.5, 3 and 10 mg/kg. Peripheral TCRbeta sequencing aimed to test whether ivuxolimab altered TCR sequence diversity and caused clonal T-cell expansion. Among the roughly 52 dose-escalation patients, about 19 had hepatocellular carcinoma, approximately 15 melanoma, 9 renal cell carcinoma and 9 head and neck cancer. Patients were allowed to have had prior anti-PD-1, anti-PD-L1 or anti-CTLA-4 therapy, and more than 35% of the dose-escalation patients had been treated with checkpoint inhibitors. The monotherapy dose-escalation portion (N = 52 patients) of the phase I ivuxolimab trial is reported in the paper.

Patients with a history of autoimmune disease or receiving systemic immunosuppression were excluded from the trial. Peripheral blood for TCR sequencing was collected from all dose cohorts at baseline, on cycle 4 day 1, and on cycle 7 day 1. The samples were drawn from a first-in-human, open-label, multicenter phase I dose-escalation trial of ivuxolimab. Adults with locally advanced or metastatic melanoma, renal cell carcinoma, hepatocellular carcinoma or head and neck squamous cell carcinoma were enrolled in the trial. Before TCR sequencing, CD4+ T cells and CD8+ T cells from peripheral blood were sorted into separate populations. In regard to this clone: The target of this receptor is not known. No much larger clone exists at a distance of one base, and base qualities are not known.

Findings and caveats that apply to the study as a whole: Antigen specificity was not determined for the clonally expanded peripheral T cells. Low levels of normalized T-cell clonal expansion were also shown by some nonresponding patients. After ivuxolimab, CD8+ T cells had more expanded clones than CD4+ T cells on average. At doses of 0.1 to 3.0 mg/kg, clonal expansion of both CD4+ and CD8+ blood T cells was observed from baseline to week 6. In the 0.1-3.0 mg/kg groups, partial responders were among the patients with the lowest normalized peripheral clonal expansion, particularly in CD8+ T cells.

Genomic DNA was isolated from the sorted cells so that the TCRbeta CDR3 region could be sequenced. TCRbeta CDR3 regions were sequenced using the immunoSEQ Assay. The table was pulled from immuneACCESS by TCRdb, which kept in-frame rearrangements only. Such tables lose some clones; where checked, under half of the loss comes from unresolved V genes, and the rest has no known cause. The sample table shows about 38,000 clones, and 65% to 80% are seen once. The ten largest clonotypes hold around 13% of the sample. The CDR3 sequence holds 13 residues, the cysteine and phenylalanine included. Left in the record is the CDR3 DNA by itself, 39 bases read in frame from the first base. V is clipped by 4 bases and J by 8 bases, and the sequence between their germline boundaries is 17 bases long. CDR1 and CDR2, looked up from the germline V gene, are SQVTM and ANQGSEA.

This material consisted of CD4+ or CD8+ T cells sorted from blood, taken in a trial of the OX40 agonist ivuxolimab. Recombination connected TRBV29-1 to TRBJ1-2; the D gene is perhaps TRBD1, on 5 matching bases. This receptor was identified in an adult with an advanced solid tumor such as melanoma, head and neck, liver or kidney cancer. The DNA sequence is given as TGCAGCGTTGGCCTAGCAGGGCTGCGCGGCTACACCTTC. It codes for CSVGLAGLRGYTF.